Each of the 19 T cell receptor beta chains below was sequenced from the same sample in a study of T cells in tuberculosis. The method was immunoSEQ multiplex PCR; TCRdb's version includes in-frame clones alone and lacks a portion of them. The sample contains over 40,000 clones, roughly 95% of which appear only once. Sequencing was carried out using PBMCs. The receptors stem from a donor aged 5-35 years with latent tuberculosis or without tuberculosis infection.

This chain connects TRBV19 to TRBJ2-2; TRBD2 matches 8 bases. This CDR3 comprises 15 residues. Trimming took 1 base from V and 4 from J; bases not matched to a gene: 2. Germline V gives CDR1 LNHDA, CDR2 SQIVND (reference sequence). The CDR3 DNA sequence: TGTGCCAGTAGTATAGTCGGGGGGGGCACCGGGGAGCTGTTTTTT. Translating it yields CASSIVGGGTGELFF.

The chain uses TRBV6-1 and TRBJ1-2, with D hard to call. Germline values: CDR1 MNHNS, CDR2 SASEGT. The CDR3 covers 15 residues. Deletions cut 3 bases from V and 8 bases from J, with 19 bases between. In DNA, the CDR3 is TGTGCCAGCAGTGAGGCGGGAATCCCCATTGAGGGCTACACCTTC. Translation gives CASSEAGIPIEGYTF.

The chain is built from TRBV7-6 and TRBJ1-1; the D is unclear. CDR1 and CDR2 (germline): SGHVS, FNYEAQ. With 5 bases removed from V and 4 bases from J, the gap between germline ends came to 11 bases. The CDR3 loop spans 13 amino acids. CDR3 nucleotides: TGTGCCAGCAGCATGGAAGGCGGCACTGAAGCTTTCTTT. Protein product: CASSMEGGTEAFF. The whole variable domain, remainder taken from reference TRBV7-6 and TRBJ1-1, is GAGVSQSPRYKVTKRGQDVALRCDPISGHVSLYWYRQALGQGPEFLTYFNYEAQQDKSGLPNDRFSAERPEGSISTLTIQRTEQRDSAMYRCASSMEGGTEAFFGQGTRLTVV.

In its sample, this clone was seen once. The genes are TRBV5-1 and TRBJ2-1; TRBD2 aligns across 8 bases. V shed 1 base, J shed 2 bases, and the junction held 2 bases outside the gene matches. CDR3 length equals 15 residues. Germline loops: CDR1 SGHRS, CDR2 YFSETQ. The DNA of the CDR3 is TGCGCCAGCAGCTTGAGCGGGGGACCCTACAATGAGCAGTTCTTC. It yields the protein CASSLSGGPYNEQFF.

The chain is built from TRBV5-6 and TRBJ2-7; 11 bases match TRBD1. With 1 base clipped from V and 1 base from J, the junction kept 7 bases outside the gene matches. Germline CDR1 and CDR2: SGHDT and YYEEEE. The CDR3 is made up of 17 amino acids. CDR3 coding DNA: TGTGCCAGCAGCTTGATTTGGACAGGGGGCGTTTCCTACGAGCAGTACTTC. Its protein is CASSLIWTGGVSYEQYF. The full variable domain, in which reference TRBV5-6 and TRBJ2-7 provide the parts outside the CDR3, is DAGVTQSPTHLIKTRGQQVTLRCSPKSGHDTVSWYQQALGQGPQFIFQYYEEEERQRGNFPDRFSGHQFPNYSSELNVNALLLGDSALYLCASSLIWTGGVSYEQYFGPGTRLTVT.

The rearrangement joins TRBV7-2 to TRBJ1-1; 7 bases agree with TRBD1. With V trimmed by 6 bases and J by 1 base, 5 bases remained unmatched. Germline CDR1 is SGHTA and CDR2 is FQGNSA. CDR3 size: 14 residues. The CDR3 sequence is CASSRQGGNTEAFF. As DNA, the CDR3 is TGTGCCAGCAGTCGACAGGGTGGGAACACTGAAGCTTTCTTT. The full variable domain, in which reference TRBV7-2 and TRBJ1-1 provide the parts outside the CDR3, is GAGVSQSPSNKVTEKGKDVELRCDPISGHTALYWYRQSLGQGLEFLIYFQGNSAPDKSGLPSDRFSAERTGGSVSTLTIQRTQQEDSAVYLCASSRQGGNTEAFFGQGTRLTVV.

This chain connects TRBV4-1 to TRBJ1-3, with 7 bases that match TRBD1. CDR3 length equals 19 residues. From germline, CDR1 is MGHRA and CDR2 YSYEKL. Trimming at V came to 1 base and at J to 0 bases, leaving 12 bases not matched to a gene. In DNA, the CDR3 is TGCGCCAGCAGCCAAGGGGGGACAGCAGAGCCTTACTCTGGAAACACCATATATTTT. As protein: CASSQGGTAEPYSGNTIYF.

The chain joins TRBV25-1 to TRBJ1-1; weak D call: TRBD1 (5 bases). V shed 2 bases and J shed 0 bases, with 10 bases lying between them. The CDR3 sequence is 15 residues long. Germline V gives CDR1 MGHDK, CDR2 SYGVNS. DNA for the CDR3: TGTGCCAGCAGTGAACTGACAGCCATGAACACTGAAGCTTTCTTT. It specifies CASSELTAMNTEAFF.

This chain connects TRBV7-2 to TRBJ2-3, with 8 bases aligning to TRBD2. Germline V gives CDR1 SGHTA, CDR2 FQGNSA. The CDR3 runs 15 residues. V gave up 3 bases and J gave up 6 bases; unmatched junction bases: 8. CDR3 DNA sequence: TGTGCCAGCAGCTTTCCAACTAGCGGAACGGATACGCAGTATTTT. Protein product: CASSFPTSGTDTQYF.

The CDR3 spells CASSIVARGSTWQYF. In nucleotides, the CDR3 is TGTGCCAGTAGTATAGTAGCCAGGGGGTCGACCTGGCAGTACTTC. J is TRBJ2-7 and V is TRBV19; TRBD1 aligns across 7 bases. Germline CDR1 reads LNHDA; CDR2 reads SQIVND (reference sequence). The CDR3 sequence is 15 residues long. The trim removed 1 base at V and 9 bases at J, leaving 12 bases unmatched.

This clone was seen a single time. This chain uses TRBV11-3 with TRBJ2-3; D is possibly TRBD2 (6 bases). Germline V gives CDR1 SGHNT, CDR2 YENEEA. Between the trimmed V and J ends, which lost 7 bases and 2 bases, there was a span of 16 bases. The CDR3 length is 15 residues. CDR3 bases: TGTGCCAGCACTCCCGGAGGGTCCCCCACAGATACGCAGTATTTT. Translation: CASTPGGSPTDTQYF.

This sequence joins TRBV5-4 and TRBJ1-4, with TRBD1 matching 10 bases. The ends lost 4 bases at V and 7 bases at J; junction bases unmatched: 10. The length of the CDR3 is 16 residues. Germline V CDR1 and CDR2: SGHNT, YYREEE (reference sequence). The CDR3 sequence is CASSLTGQGGSEKLFF. The CDR3 DNA reads TGTGCCAGCAGCCTCACCGGACAGGGGGGTAGTGAAAAACTGTTTTTT.

The table lists this clone with a count of one. The V gene is TRBV27, the J gene TRBJ1-1; no firm D call. Germline assignment: CDR1 MNHEY and CDR2 SMNVEV (reference sequence). V lost 10 bases, J lost 0 bases, and 9 bases lay in between. The CDR3 spans 12 residues. In nucleotides, the CDR3 is TGTGCCACATCATCAGTGAACACTGAAGCTTTCTTT. Translation gives CATSSVNTEAFF.

This chain joins TRBV6-6 and TRBJ2-3; 9 bases line up with TRBD2. The germline V gene encodes CDR1 MNHNY and CDR2 SVGAGI (reference sequence). Trimming took 6 bases from V and 0 from J; bases not matched to a gene: 4. This CDR3 is built from 15 residues. The CDR3 loop reads CASRRLAGSTDTQYF. Here the CDR3 DNA reads TGTGCCAGCAGACGGCTAGCGGGGAGCACAGATACGCAGTATTTT.

The chain joins TRBV11-2 to TRBJ2-6, with TRBD1 matching 7 bases. The CDR3 is 19 amino acids. CDR1 is SGHAT and CDR2 is FQNNGV in the germline V gene. With 1 base clipped from V and 0 bases from J, the junction kept 9 bases outside the gene matches. DNA of the CDR3: TGTGCCAGCAGCTTAGGGGACAGATTATCTCCCTCTGGGGCCAACGTCCTGACTTTC. Protein: CASSLGDRLSPSGANVLTF.

The CDR3 protein is CASSIFIQRGHTDTQYF. CDR3 DNA: TGTGCCAGTAGTATATTTATCCAGCGGGGACACACAGATACGCAGTATTTT. This chain links TRBV19 with TRBJ2-3, with a tentative D call TRBD2 (7 bases). CDR3 length: 17 residues. V lost 2 bases and J lost 2, with 17 bases in between. Germline assignment: CDR1 LNHDA and CDR2 SQIVND (reference sequence).

The chain joins TRBV2 to TRBJ1-1; no clear D gene. V dropped 7 bases and J dropped 1 base, with 10 bases sitting between them. The CDR3 has 13 amino acids. The germline V gene encodes CDR1 SNHLY and CDR2 FYNNEI. The CDR3 DNA reads as TGTGCCAGCAAGAGGGCGCGGAACACTGAAGCTTTCTTT. This codes for CASKRARNTEAFF.

The V call is TRBV11-2, the J call TRBJ2-1; TRBD1 matches 7 bases. CDR1 and CDR2 from the germline V gene are SGHAT and FQNNGV. V trimming: 4 bases; J trimming: 6 bases; junction bases outside the gene matches: 15. The CDR3 extends over 17 amino acids. CDR3 in DNA: TGTGCCAGCAGCTACCTCAGGGGGTTCCCTATTATCAATGAGCAGTTCTTC. Translated: CASSYLRGFPIINEQFF.

The V and J genes are TRBV4-1 and TRBJ1-2, with TRBD1 identical over 7 bases. This CDR3 region has 15 residues. After removal of 6 bases from V and 4 bases from J, the junction contained 11 bases not matched to a gene. Germline CDR1 MGHRA, CDR2 YSYEKL. CDR3 sequence (DNA): TGCGCCAGCAGGATGACAGGGACGATCCCCTATGGCTACACCTTC. Translation gives CASRMTGTIPYGYTF.